The 23 T cell receptor beta chains below all came from one sample that was sequenced in a study of cytomegalovirus exposure and HLA in healthy donors. The protocol was immunoSEQ multiplex PCR, while the TCRdb copy is restricted to in-frame clones and leaves out a portion. The sample has about 97,000 clones; less than 95% are singletons. Sequencing was performed on PBMCs. These receptors were collected from a woman aged 18-29 years in good health and CMV-seronegative.

The gene calls are TRBV7-3 and TRBJ2-3, with 9 bases identical to TRBD1. With 4 bases clipped from V and 1 base from J, the junction kept 3 bases outside the gene matches. The germline gives CDR1 SGHTA, CDR2 FQGTGA. This CDR3 has 15 residues. CDR3 loop: CASSWGQGGTDTQYF. In nucleotides, the CDR3 is TGTGCCAGCAGCTGGGGACAGGGCGGCACAGATACGCAGTATTTT.

The chain uses TRBV6-5 and TRBJ2-7; TRBD1 might be the D (6 bases). The CDR3 has 14 amino acids. Germline CDR1 MNHEY, CDR2 SVGAGI. Trimming took 4 bases from V and 4 from J, leaving 14 bases between them. The CDR3 loop reads CASSLRQETYEQYF. For the CDR3, the DNA is TGTGCCAGCAGTTTAAGACAGGAGACTTACGAGCAGTACTTC.

The gene calls are TRBV27 and TRBJ2-2, with D possibly being TRBD2 (5 bases). With 8 bases removed from V and 6 bases from J, the gap between germline ends came to 10 bases. This CDR3 has 12 amino acids. Germline CDR1 and CDR2: MNHEY and SMNVEV (reference sequence). CDR3 sequence reads: CASSRGAGELFF. In DNA, the CDR3 is TGTGCCAGCTCCCGGGGTGCCGGGGAGCTGTTTTTT.

This chain uses TRBV27 with TRBJ1-6; 7 positions agree with TRBD1. The CDR3 length is 13 residues. Trimming at V came to 8 bases and at J to 9 bases, leaving 7 bases not matched to a gene. The germline V gene has CDR1 MNHEY and CDR2 SMNVEV (reference sequence). In DNA form, the CDR3 reads TGTGCCAGCGGAACCCAGGGGGTTTCACCCCTCCACTTT. Protein: CASGTQGVSPLHF.

In regard to this clone: A read error may produce the germline difference seen at one junction end. The chain joins TRBV7-7 to TRBJ2-3, with D unclear. This CDR3 is 15 amino acids long. Germline CDR1 reads SSHAT; CDR2 reads FNYEAQ (reference sequence). The CDR3 spells CASSLGGGDTDTQYF. CDR3 nucleotides: TGTGCTAGCAGCTTAGGTGGCGGTGACACAGATACGCAGTATTTT.

The chain is built from TRBV9 and TRBJ2-1; 11 bases match TRBD2. The CDR3 runs 14 residues. J was trimmed by 9 bases and V by 4 bases; bases with no gene match: 6. In germline, CDR1 is SGDLS, CDR2 YYNGEE. CDR3 loop: CASSISGGAGEQFF. In DNA, the CDR3 is TGTGCCAGCAGCATTAGCGGGGGGGCCGGTGAGCAGTTCTTC.

This clone was seen a handful of times. CDR3 bases: TGTGCCTGGTCTGGAGGGGAACACTATGGCTACACCTTC. This sequence encodes CAWSGGEHYGYTF. The V gene is TRBV30, the J gene TRBJ1-2; a weak D match, TRBD1 (5 bases). Trimming stripped 5 bases from V and 3 bases from J, with 13 bases between. This CDR3 spans 13 amino acids. CDR1 GTSNPN and CDR2 SVGIG come from the germline V gene (reference sequence). The variable domain in full, completed from reference TRBV30 and TRBJ1-2, reads SQTIHQWPATLVQPVGSPLSLECTVEGTSNPNLYWYRQAAGRGLQLLFYSVGIGQISSEVPQNLSASRPQDRQFILSSKKLLLSDSGFYLCAWSGGEHYGYTFGSGTRLTVV.

V usage is TRBV29-1 and J usage is TRBJ1-2; the D is unclear. There are 11 residues in the CDR3. Germline V gene lookup returns CDR1 SQVTM and CDR2 ANQGSEA. With 1 base removed from V and 5 bases from J, the gap between germline ends came to 5 bases. CDR3 sequence (DNA): TGCAGCGTTGAAGGAGCTTATGGCTACACCTTC. Protein product: CSVEGAYGYTF.

The chain carries TRBV7-9 and TRBJ2-7, with 12 bases matching TRBD2. The length of the CDR3 is 16 residues. The V segment lost 5 bases and the J segment 2 bases; nucleotides outside the gene matches: 7. Per germline, CDR1 SEHNR and CDR2 FQNEAQ (reference sequence). CDR3 coding DNA: TGTGCCAGCAGCGCAGAGACTAGCGGGGGCCCCTACGAGCAGTACTTC. Residues: CASSAETSGGPYEQYF.

The V and J genes are TRBV9 and TRBJ2-5; 7 bases agree with TRBD1. Germline trimming cut 4 bases from V and 5 bases from J; bases unmatched to any gene: 11. CDR1 SGDLS and CDR2 YYNGEE come from the germline V gene. The CDR3 loop spans 15 amino acids. The CDR3 nucleotides are TGTGCCAGCAGCTCCGGACAGGCTCAACAGGAGACCCAGTACTTC. Translation: CASSSGQAQQETQYF.

The genes are TRBV27 and TRBJ2-7; 7 positions agree with TRBD2. The V gene end was trimmed by 3 bases and the J gene end by 0 bases; junction bases not matched to a gene: 2. Germline V gives CDR1 MNHEY, CDR2 SMNVEV (reference sequence). This CDR3 has 14 amino acids. The CDR3 DNA reads as TGTGCCAGCAGTTTTTGGGAGGGCTCCTACGAGCAGTACTTC. Encoded protein: CASSFWEGSYEQYF.

The chain links TRBV7-9 to TRBJ1-5; weak D call: TRBD1 (5 bases). This CDR3 has 15 residues. Germline V CDR1 and CDR2: SEHNR, FQNEAQ (reference sequence). The V end was cut by 6 bases, the J end by 1 base, with 13 bases between. In DNA form, the CDR3 reads TGTGCCAGCAGGGATGGGGGGGAGAGCAATCAGCCCCAGCATTTT. Protein product: CASRDGGESNQPQHF.

This chain uses TRBV19 with TRBJ1-5, with unresolved D. Germline V gives CDR1 LNHDA, CDR2 SQIVND (reference sequence). The CDR3 runs to 15 residues. With 6 bases removed from V and 4 bases from J, the gap between germline ends came to 16 bases. For the CDR3, the DNA is TGTGCCAGTAGCTTCGGGGAGGGATGGAATCAGCCCCAGCATTTT. This gives the protein CASSFGEGWNQPQHF.

The V call is TRBV7-6, the J call TRBJ2-3, with 7 bases that match TRBD1. Germline CDR1 reads SGHVS; CDR2 reads FNYEAQ. Trimming at V came to 2 bases and at J to 2 bases, leaving 10 bases not matched to a gene. CDR3 size: 17 residues. In nucleotides, the CDR3 is TGTGCCAGCAGCTTACCAAAGACAGGGCATTACACAGATACGCAGTATTTT. Its protein is CASSLPKTGHYTDTQYF.

V and J are TRBV6-5 and TRBJ2-3; TRBD2 is a possible D gene (6 bases). V shed 6 bases and J shed 3 bases, with 10 bases lying between them. The V gene's germline CDR1 is MNHEY and CDR2 SVGAGI. CDR3 length equals 13 residues. The CDR3 loop reads CASSGRGTDTQYF. The DNA of the CDR3 is TGTGCCAGCAGCGGGAGAGGGACAGATACGCAGTATTTT.

This chain links TRBV2 with TRBJ1-4; no firm D call. The CDR3 runs to 13 residues. The germline CDR1 and CDR2 sequences are SNHLY and FYNNEI. The V gene lost 10 bases and the J gene lost 2 bases, with 11 bases spanning the gap. The CDR3 sequence is CATSRETNEKLFF. The CDR3 coding sequence is TGTGCCACCTCAAGAGAGACTAATGAAAAACTGTTTTTT.

V usage is TRBV6-5 and J usage is TRBJ1-2; 10 bases agree with TRBD1. V shed 4 bases, J shed 2 bases, and the junction held 7 bases outside the gene matches. CDR1 is MNHEY, CDR2 SVGAGI, per germline. The CDR3 loop spans 16 amino acids. This chain's CDR3 is CASSSPRTGGNYGYTF. CDR3 nucleotide sequence: TGTGCCAGCAGTTCTCCACGGACAGGGGGGAACTATGGCTACACCTTC.

The J gene is TRBJ2-7, the V gene TRBV5-5, with 7 bases fitting TRBD1. This CDR3 spans 14 amino acids. V trimming: 3 bases; J trimming: 3 bases; junction bases outside the gene matches: 6. The V gene's germline CDR1 is SGHKS and CDR2 YYEKEE (reference sequence). The CDR3 sequence is CASSSRQGIYEQYF. CDR3 nucleotide sequence: TGTGCCAGCAGCTCGCGACAGGGTATCTACGAGCAGTACTTC.

This sequence joins TRBV4-2 and TRBJ1-6, with a tentative D call TRBD1 (5 bases). CDR3 length: 16 amino acids. The V gene lost 1 base and the J gene lost 2 bases, with 9 bases spanning the gap. Germline CDR1 reads LGHNA; CDR2 reads YNFKEQ. The CDR3 protein is CASSQGTGAYNSPLHF. CDR3 DNA sequence: TGTGCCAGCAGCCAAGGTACAGGAGCCTATAATTCACCCCTCCACTTT.

The chain links TRBV7-2 to TRBJ1-2; 9 nucleotides line up with TRBD1. The CDR3 is 14 amino acids. Germline assignment: CDR1 SGHTA and CDR2 FQGNSA. The V and J ends lost 6 bases and 5 bases, in that order; junction bases with no gene match: 7. Here the CDR3 DNA reads TGTGCCAGCAGTTTGACAGGGGGAGAATATGGCTACACCTTC. Translating gives CASSLTGGEYGYTF.

The chain has TRBV6-1 and TRBJ2-7; 12 nucleotides match TRBD2. Trimming at V came to 2 bases and at J to 2 bases, leaving 10 bases not matched to a gene. The CDR3 covers 18 residues. Germline CDR1 reads MNHNS; CDR2 reads SASEGT. The CDR3 DNA is TGTGCCAGCAGTGAAAGACCGGTGAGGACTAGCGGGACCTACGAGCAGTACTTC. It encodes CASSERPVRTSGTYEQYF.

The gene calls are TRBV18 and TRBJ1-1; TRBD1 matches 10 bases. The CDR3 length is 14 residues. Germline loops: CDR1 KGHSH, CDR2 LQKENI. After removal of 3 bases from V and 7 bases from J, the junction contained 5 bases not matched to a gene. The CDR3 DNA follows: TGTGCCAGCTCACCGGGGACAGGGGATTTTGAAGCTTTCTTT. It yields the protein CASSPGTGDFEAFF.

The chain combines TRBV2 with TRBJ1-1; TRBD1 agrees at 8 bases. CDR1 and CDR2 from the germline V gene are SNHLY and FYNNEI. The CDR3 is 14 residues long. V was clipped by 6 bases and J by 4 bases; unmatched bases: 7. The CDR3 nucleotides are TGTGCCAGCAGGAGGGACAGGCCCAGCACTGAAGCTTTCTTT. Protein product: CASRRDRPSTEAFF.